The 11 T cell receptor beta chains in this list originate from one sample, sequenced in a study of T-cell memory formation after mild COVID-19. TCRdb itself ran the 5' RACE reads through MiXCR, one entry per CDR3 protein. The sample carries 150,000 to 200,000 distinct CDR3 sequences, about 14% recorded once. The sequencing sample was made of PBMCs or a T cell subset sorted from them (not recorded which). The receptors shown here come from an adult woman who had mild COVID-19 (a few samples of this study predate the infection). Cell type and time point are not known.

This clonotype was found a few times. Compared with germline, one end of the junction differs, possibly owing to a read error. The J gene is TRBJ2-7, the V gene TRBV4-2, with TRBD2 matching over 10 bases. CDR3 length equals 15 residues. Germline V lookup: CDR1 LGHNA, CDR2 YNFKEQ. For the CDR3, the DNA is TGTGCCAGCAGCCCTTCTAGCGGGAGCTCCCACGAGCAGTACTTC. Protein sequence: CASSPSSGSSHEQYF.

The chain has TRBV20-1 and TRBJ2-2; unclear D gene. Trimming removed 0 bases at V and 4 bases at J, with 9 bases between. CDR1 and CDR2 (germline): DFQATT, SNEGSKA (reference sequence). The CDR3 is 14 amino acids. In DNA form, the CDR3 reads TGCAGTGCTAGAGAGACCCGCTTCACCGGGGAGCTGTTTTTT. This sequence encodes CSARETRFTGELFF.

This clonotype was counted only a few times. The gene calls are TRBV7-6 and TRBJ2-7, with TRBD2 identical over 7 bases. This CDR3 has 15 residues. The junction had 8 bases not matched to a gene; V was cut back by 2 bases and J by 4 bases. Per germline, CDR1 SGHVS and CDR2 FNYEAQ. Written as DNA, the CDR3 is TGTGCCAGCAGCTTAATCGCGGGAGAGAATTACGAGCAGTACTTC. Translating it yields CASSLIAGENYEQYF. The full variable domain, completed using reference TRBV7-6 and TRBJ2-7, is GAGVSQSPRYKVTKRGQDVALRCDPISGHVSLYWYRQALGQGPEFLTYFNYEAQQDKSGLPNDRFSAERPEGSISTLTIQRTEQRDSAMYRCASSLIAGENYEQYFGPGTRLTVT.

For the CDR3, the DNA is TGTGCCAGCAGCTGGACAGGGGGTTTCGTAGAGACCCAGTACTTC. Its protein product is CASSWTGGFVETQYF. J is TRBJ2-5 and V is TRBV5-5; 10 bases are a match to TRBD1. Trimming removed 3 bases from V and 4 bases from J; junction bases left unmatched: 6. CDR1 SGHKS and CDR2 YYEKEE come from the germline V gene (reference sequence). This CDR3 has 15 amino acids.

The V and J genes are TRBV7-9 and TRBJ1-1, with a possible D match to TRBD1 (5 bases). Trimming shortened V by 5 bases and J by 8 bases, and 15 bases separated the two germline ends. CDR3 length equals 13 residues. Germline CDR1 reads SEHNR; CDR2 reads FQNEAQ (reference sequence). DNA for the CDR3: TGTGCCAGCAGCCCGATTGGGGGTCCCGAAGCTTTCTTT. Translated, it gives CASSPIGGPEAFF.

V usage is TRBV20-1 and J usage is TRBJ2-7; 8 nucleotides line up with TRBD2. V lost 4 bases, J lost 0 bases, and 8 bases stayed unmatched. CDR3 size: 15 residues. CDR1 and CDR2 from the germline V gene are DFQATT and SNEGSKA (reference sequence). CDR3 DNA sequence: TGCAGTGCTATCTCGCTTAGCGGGGCCTCCTACGAGCAGTACTTC. This encodes CSAISLSGASYEQYF.

The chain combines TRBV7-9 with TRBJ2-1; D not certain. Germline V gene lookup returns CDR1 SEHNR and CDR2 FQNEAQ (reference sequence). CDR3 length: 15 residues. Trimming cost V 0 bases and J 4 bases, with 10 bases left between them. CDR3 nucleotide sequence: TGTGCCAGCAGCTTAGCGGTAGGGTTTTACAATGAGCAGTTCTTC. It specifies CASSLAVGFYNEQFF.

This clonotype was counted only a few times. This CDR3 is CASSQDLGTGPYNEQFF. The CDR3 region has the DNA TGCGCCAGCAGCCAAGATCTAGGGACAGGGCCTTACAATGAGCAGTTCTTC. V usage is TRBV4-3 and J usage is TRBJ2-1; 9 bases line up with TRBD1. V shed 0 bases, J shed 4 bases, and the junction held 7 bases outside the gene matches. The CDR3 length is 17 residues. Germline assignment: CDR1 LGHNA and CDR2 YSLEER.

In DNA, the CDR3 is TGCGCCAGCAGTGAGTCGCTGAAGAATGAGCAGTTCTTC. It yields the protein CASSESLKNEQFF. The chain joins TRBV10-2 to TRBJ2-1; D call uncertain. Germline V gene data show CDR1 as WSHSY and CDR2 as SAAADI. The CDR3 extends over 13 amino acids. The V end was cut by 0 bases, the J end by 7 bases, with 7 bases between.

The gene calls are TRBV5-5 and TRBJ1-2; D remains unclear. The ends were cut back, 0 bases at V and 0 bases at J, with 3 bases in the middle. The CDR3 is made up of 13 amino acids. Germline CDR1 and CDR2: SGHKS and YYEKEE (reference sequence). The CDR3 here is CASSLAPNYGYTF. The CDR3 DNA follows: TGTGCCAGCAGCTTGGCTCCTAACTATGGCTACACCTTC.

This clonotype showed up just a few times. V gene TRBV7-9 combines with J gene TRBJ2-1; the D gene is possibly TRBD2 (5 bases). The V gene's germline CDR1 is SEHNR and CDR2 FQNEAQ (reference sequence). The V gene lost 5 bases and the J gene lost 6 bases, with 14 bases spanning the gap. The CDR3 totals 14 residues. This chain's CDR3 is CASSPGGWTNEQFF. Written as DNA, the CDR3 is TGTGCCAGCAGCCCCGGAGGTTGGACCAATGAGCAGTTCTTC. Full variable domain (missing parts from reference TRBV7-9 and TRBJ2-1): DTGVSQNPRHKITKRGQNVTFRCDPISEHNRLYWYRQTLGQGPEFLTYFQNEAQLEKSRLLSDRFSAERPKGSFSTLEIQRTEQGDSAMYLCASSPGGWTNEQFFGPGTRLTVL.